Reported below is one TCR beta chain. From blood CD8+ and CD4+ T cells, the TCR beta chain was sequenced. The control group consisted of healthy donors matched for age and sex. The CD8+ and CD4+ T cells were negatively isolated, with the TEMRA cells enriched by FACS. This sample was included in a study of CD8 T cells in Susac syndrome. Random hexamers were used to reverse transcribe an amount of roughly 0.5 to 1 ug RNA. By means of immunoSEQ multiplex PCR, TCR beta CDR3 spanning 54 Vbeta and 13 Jbeta underwent amplification. MiXCR was run by TCRdb on the immunoSEQ multiplex PCR reads, yielding one entry per CDR3 protein. Of about 160,000 distinct CDR3 sequences in the sample, approximately 90% were seen once. The receptor was isolated from a human donor in good health. Sequencing was carried out using CD4+ T cells from PBMCs.

The CDR3 coding sequence is TGTGCCAGCATCTCAGGGCAGGGCACTGAAGCTTTCTTT. Its protein product is CASISGQGTEAFF. The genes are TRBV28 and TRBJ1-1, with TRBD1 as a possible D gene (5 bases). CDR3 length equals 13 residues. V lost 7 bases to trimming and J lost 4 bases, with 13 bases between them. Germline-derived CDR1 and CDR2 are MDHEN and SYDVKM.